This is a list of T cell receptor beta chains from one sample in a study of blood T cells in healthy people across ages. TCRdb reprocessed the 5' RACE reads via MiXCR and lists one record per CDR3 protein. The sample shows about 940,000 distinct CDR3 sequences, 45% to 50% of them seen only once. Sequences were obtained from blood. All receptors derive from a man aged 30-40 years in good health. CDR3s include the opening cysteine and the closing phenylalanine or tryptophan. A D gene is named only where the DNA matches it firmly.

d_call	v_call	j_call	cdr3_aa
-	TRBV3-1	TRBJ2-3	CASSQENSHTQYF
-	TRBV12-3/TRBV12-4	TRBJ2-4	CASSSGTAKNIQYF
-	TRBV24-1	TRBJ2-3	CATSDQNTDTQYF
-	TRBV5-1	TRBJ2-1	CASSLPSTQSNGQFF
-	TRBV20-1	TRBJ1-2	CSAAPPAVSHGYTF
TRBD1	TRBV20-1	TRBJ1-6	CSARSQGGKIPLHF
-	TRBV9	-	CASSVDGGGFNEQYF
-	TRBV6-6	TRBJ1-2	CASSYKAGRDYGYTF
-	TRBV21-1	TRBJ1-4	CASSKGDRRGTNEKLFF
-	TRBV12-3/TRBV12-4	TRBJ2-7	CATSAVYEQYF
-	TRBV10-3	TRBJ1-1	CAISESSGETEAFF
-	TRBV28	TRBJ1-2	CASRALDSYNYGYTF
TRBD1	TRBV7-2	-	CASSQGQGGIEQYF
TRBD1	TRBV20-1	TRBJ1-6	CSARVGQGTSPLHF
TRBD2	TRBV15	TRBJ2-1	CATSRSGTSGGNNEQFF
TRBD2	TRBV20-1	TRBJ2-5	CSAPELWTSGGNEQYF
TRBD2	TRBV10-3	TRBJ2-3	CAISGLAVSTDTQYF
-	TRBV6-2/TRBV6-3	TRBJ1-5	CASTTGFANNQPQHF
TRBD2	TRBV4-2	TRBJ2-1	CASRILAGENLYNEQFF
-	TRBV12-3/TRBV12-4	TRBJ1-2	CATVLRGVYGYTF
-	TRBV6-6	TRBJ1-1	CASLRPSGQRDHEAFF
-	TRBV7-9	TRBJ2-5	CASTSDGLQETQYF
-	TRBV29-1	TRBJ1-2	CSGGATGGYTF
-	TRBV4-2	TRBJ2-5	CASSQDGSRRQETQYF
TRBD2	TRBV29-1	TRBJ2-5	CSVEPAGGDRSQETQYF
-	TRBV2	TRBJ1-6	CASRQTGTNSPLHF
-	TRBV9	TRBJ1-6	CASSVGGRDNSPLHF
-	TRBV7-9	TRBJ1-5	CASSLSSWAEPQHF
-	TRBV6-4	TRBJ1-1	CASSAGENTEAFF
TRBD1	TRBV27	TRBJ2-3	CASSLSMAGGPVDTQYF
TRBD2	TRBV6-2/TRBV6-3	TRBJ2-3	CASTDGGTDTQYF
-	TRBV29-1	TRBJ2-1	CSGRFRQEQFF
TRBD1	TRBV2	TRBJ1-5	CASRATGGMQPQHF
TRBD2	TRBV7-2	TRBJ2-1	CASSLEGLAVNEQFF
-	TRBV7-3	TRBJ2-3	CASSYAQSGGHIDTQYF
TRBD1	TRBV20-1	TRBJ1-5	CSARDPRTGDNQPQHF
TRBD1	TRBV20-1	TRBJ2-4	CSADRDQRAKNIQYF
-	TRBV20-1	TRBJ2-7	CSARGGALTVYEQYF
-	TRBV29-1	TRBJ2-7	CSVEDPGPNYEQYF
TRBD1	TRBV11-3	TRBJ2-1	CASSLGTGAANEQFF
TRBD1	TRBV7-3	TRBJ1-2	CASSRGLLDGYTF
-	TRBV6-2/TRBV6-3	TRBJ1-1	CASSRQAEAFF
TRBD1	TRBV7-6	TRBJ2-1	CASSFAGTGYNEQFF
-	TRBV20-1	TRBJ2-5	CSAREASWYNEQYF
-	TRBV3-1	TRBJ2-7	CASSHHRAYEQYF
TRBD2	TRBV2	TRBJ2-5	CASSRLARGNKLETQYF
TRBD2	TRBV12-3/TRBV12-4	TRBJ2-7	CASSPSGGPLYEQYF
-	TRBV29-1	TRBJ2-7	CSAHMREQYF
TRBD1	TRBV28	TRBJ2-7	CASSFPGQAQYF
TRBD1	TRBV20-1	TRBJ2-7	CSGRQGNEQYF
-	TRBV7-6	TRBJ1-2	CASSLDNSPNYGYTF
TRBD2	TRBV7-9	TRBJ2-5	CASSLGGGVRETQYF
-	TRBV20-1	TRBJ2-3	CSASTGGSTDTQYF
TRBD2	TRBV3-1	TRBJ2-3	CASSQGAGVNTQYF